This entry lists 31 T cell receptor beta chains sequenced from one sample in a study of STAT5B mutations in CD4+ large granular lymphocyte leukemia (dated 2022 in TCRdb). The library was made by the immunoSEQ multiplex PCR assay. TCRdb mirrors the immuneACCESS table, restricted to in-frame sequences. Some clones are absent from its copies; in checked studies, under half trace to an unresolved V gene, and the reason for the others is unknown. For this sample the table gives 38,000 or so clones, of which roughly 85% were detected only once. Around 1.3% of the sample goes to the ten largest clones. Sequenced sample: CD4+ T cells from blood buffy coats. The receptors were sampled from a human donor in good health.

V is TRBV7-5 and J is TRBJ1-1. TRBV7-5 is listed as a pseudogene. This CDR3 spans 18 amino acids. Here the CDR3 reads CARSLEGWGGIGLQKAFF. CDR3 nucleotide sequence: TGTGCCAGAAGCTTAGAAGGGTGGGGGGGGATCGGACTCCAAAAAGCTTTCTTT.

The CDR3 nucleotides read TGTGCCAGCAGCTTCGACAGGGAGGGGAATGAGCAGTTCTTC. Its translation: CASSFDREGNEQFF. The chain has TRBV7-3 and TRBJ2-1; possibly TRBD1 or TRBD2 for D (7 bases each). The germline V and J ends were trimmed by 3 bases and 7 bases, with 13 bases remaining between them. Per the germline V gene, CDR1 is SGHTA and CDR2 is FQGTGA. This CDR3 has 14 residues.

The rearrangement links TRBV2 to TRBJ1-2, with a tentative D call TRBD1 (6 bases). Trimming removed 4 bases from V and 1 base from J, with 10 bases in between. The germline V gene encodes CDR1 SNHLY and CDR2 FYNNEI. The CDR3 covers 14 residues. The CDR3: CASSVQGLNYGYTF. Written as DNA, the CDR3 is TGTGCCAGCAGTGTACAGGGACTTAACTATGGCTACACCTTC.

For the CDR3, the DNA is TGTGCCAGCAGTTTGGACGTGGGGTGGAATGAGCAGTTCTTC. Residues: CASSLDVGWNEQFF. The chain employs TRBV27 and TRBJ2-1; no firm D call. The germline V gene encodes CDR1 MNHEY and CDR2 SMNVEV (reference sequence). This CDR3 contains 14 residues. Trimming cost V 3 bases and J 7 bases, with 13 bases left between them.

This chain links TRBV18 with TRBJ2-3; D could derive from TRBD1 or TRBD2 (7 bases each). V was shortened by 3 bases and J by 11 bases, with 15 bases between the two germline ends. The germline V gene encodes CDR1 KGHSH and CDR2 LQKENI. The CDR3 contains 13 residues. The CDR3 nucleotides are TGTGCCAGCTCACCCACAGGGGCGGGGGTGCAGTATTTT. This translates into CASSPTGAGVQYF.

The gene calls are TRBV5-4 and TRBJ2-3; maybe TRBD2 (6 bases). Trimming stripped 0 bases from V and 6 bases from J, with 11 bases between. The CDR3 has 14 amino acids. Germline-derived CDR1 and CDR2 are SGHNT and YYREEE (reference sequence). The CDR3 DNA follows: TGTGCCAGCAGCTTGGTGGCGGAGGGGGATACGCAGTATTTT. This gives the protein CASSLVAEGDTQYF.

The V gene is TRBV19, the J gene TRBJ1-5; D is unresolved. The CDR3 runs to 11 residues. V lost 3 bases and J lost 9, with 6 bases in between. The V gene's germline CDR1 is LNHDA and CDR2 SQIVND (reference sequence). DNA for the CDR3: TGTGCCAGTAGTATGGGTGGGCCCCAGCATTTT. Encoded protein: CASSMGGPQHF.

The gene calls are TRBV6-5 and TRBJ1-4; D unclear. Germline CDR1 MNHEY, CDR2 SVGAGI. The CDR3 is 15 amino acids. V shed 0 bases and J shed 4 bases, with 9 bases lying between them. Written as DNA, the CDR3 is TGTGCCAGCAGTTACTCGAGGTTGGGTAATGAAAAACTGTTTTTT. Translated: CASSYSRLGNEKLFF.

This chain uses TRBV5-1 with TRBJ2-1; 9 nucleotides agree with TRBD1. In germline, CDR1 is SGHRS, CDR2 YFSETQ. CDR3 size: 16 residues. Trimming removed 4 bases from V and 4 bases from J; junction bases left unmatched: 9. CDR3 in DNA: TGCGCCAGCAGCCCACGCGCGACAGGGGGATACAATGAGCAGTTCTTC. Amino acid sequence: CASSPRATGGYNEQFF.

V gene TRBV7-3 combines with J gene TRBJ2-1, with D tentatively TRBD2 (6 bases). The CDR3 sequence is 17 residues long. The ends were cut back, 2 bases at V and 0 bases at J, with 14 bases in the middle. The V gene's germline CDR1 is SGHTA and CDR2 FQGTGA. Here the CDR3 DNA reads TGTGCCAGCAGCTTACCCTTAGCAGCGGGCTCCTACAATGAGCAGTTCTTC. As protein: CASSLPLAAGSYNEQFF. The full variable domain, with the rest looked up from reference TRBV7-3 and TRBJ2-1, is GAGVSQTPSNKVTEKGKYVELRCDPISGHTALYWYRQSLGQGPEFLIYFQGTGAADDSGLPNDRFFAVRPEGSVSTLKIQRTERGDSAVYLCASSLPLAAGSYNEQFFGPGTRLTVL.

The V gene is TRBV5-4, the J gene TRBJ1-4; TRBD1 matches 11 bases. The CDR3 loop spans 15 amino acids. Germline CDR1 SGHNT, CDR2 YYREEE (reference sequence). V dropped 4 bases and J dropped 7; count of bases not matched to a gene: 6. The CDR3: CASSAGQGAGEKLFF. The DNA for the CDR3 is TGTGCCAGCAGCGCAGGACAGGGGGCTGGTGAAAAACTGTTTTTT.

The chain combines TRBV12-5 with TRBJ2-1; 9 bases fit TRBD2. The V and J ends lost 3 bases and 9 bases, in that order; junction bases with no gene match: 6. The CDR3 is 14 amino acids. Germline assignment: CDR1 LGHNT and CDR2 FRNRAP. CDR3 protein: CASGLAGGKGEQFF. The CDR3, as DNA: TGTGCTAGTGGTTTAGCGGGGGGCAAGGGTGAGCAGTTCTTC.

The V call is TRBV7-8, the J call TRBJ1-6; 8 bases agree with TRBD1. There are 18 residues in the CDR3. V was pared by 0 bases and J by 6 bases, with 10 bases of the junction left unmatched. CDR1 is SGHVS, CDR2 FQNEAQ, per germline. This CDR3 is CASSLAAGGTGGNSPLHF. The DNA for the CDR3 is TGTGCCAGCAGCTTAGCGGCAGGTGGGACAGGCGGTAATTCACCCCTCCACTTT.

The chain has TRBV4-1 and TRBJ1-5, with 11 bases aligning to TRBD1. The CDR3 has 16 residues. Germline-derived CDR1 and CDR2 are MGHRA and YSYEKL. J lost 7 bases, V lost 2 bases, and 7 bases had no gene match. The CDR3 sequence is CASSQPPGTGGQPQHF. The CDR3 region has the DNA TGCGCCAGCAGCCAACCACCCGGGACAGGGGGACAGCCCCAGCATTTT.

The rearrangement uses TRBV7-9 and TRBJ2-5; 7 bases fit TRBD2. J was trimmed by 0 bases and V by 5 bases; bases with no gene match: 6. The CDR3 is 15 residues long. Germline CDR1 and CDR2: SEHNR and FQNEAQ (reference sequence). The CDR3 loop is CASSHALANQETQYF. CDR3 DNA sequence: TGTGCCAGCAGCCATGCACTAGCGAACCAAGAGACCCAGTACTTC.

The rearrangement uses TRBV5-1 and TRBJ2-7, with D possibly TRBD2 on 6 matching bases. The germline V gene has CDR1 SGHRS and CDR2 YFSETQ. Trimming cost V 4 bases and J 0 bases, with 14 bases left between them. The CDR3 covers 15 residues. The DNA of the CDR3 is TGCGCCAGCAGCCCGGTACGGGGGTCCTCCTACGAGCAGTACTTC. Protein: CASSPVRGSSYEQYF.

This sequence joins TRBV7-3 and TRBJ1-4; D gene ambiguous. This CDR3 is built from 14 residues. Germline CDR1 SGHTA, CDR2 FQGTGA. V was cut by 2 bases and J by 5 bases, with 9 bases left in between. DNA for the CDR3: TGTGCCAGCAGCTTAGGGCAGAGGAATGAAAAACTGTTTTTT. Translating it yields CASSLGQRNEKLFF.

There are a few counts of this clone. The chain employs TRBV7-8 and TRBJ2-7; 9 nucleotides match TRBD1. Germline CDR1 SGHVS, CDR2 FQNEAQ. The CDR3 extends over 16 amino acids. V shed 5 bases and J 2 bases; nucleotides not matched to a gene: 10. The CDR3 nucleotides are TGTGCCAGCAGCCCAAGAACCACAGGGGGCACCTACGAGCAGTACTTC. Translated, it gives CASSPRTTGGTYEQYF.

This CDR3 reads CASSSGGGEGGEQYF. CDR3 DNA: TGTGCCAGCAGCTCTGGGGGGGGAGAGGGAGGTGAGCAGTACTTC. The V call is TRBV11-3, the J call TRBJ2-7; TRBD2 aligns across 7 bases. The germline V gene encodes CDR1 SGHNT and CDR2 YENEEA. This CDR3 contains 15 residues. V gave up 4 bases and J gave up 7 bases; unmatched junction bases: 13.

This rearrangement joins TRBV6-1 to TRBJ1-1; TRBD1 matches at 7 bases. Germline CDR1 is MNHNS and CDR2 is SASEGT. The V and J ends lost 6 bases and 3 bases, in that order; junction bases with no gene match: 4. The CDR3 loop spans 13 amino acids. CDR3 protein: CASRTGLDTEAFF. Written as DNA, the CDR3 is TGTGCCAGCAGGACAGGGTTGGACACTGAAGCTTTCTTT.

The chain joins TRBV27 to TRBJ2-2; a possible D gene is TRBD2 (6 bases). In germline, CDR1 is MNHEY, CDR2 SMNVEV (reference sequence). The CDR3 loop spans 16 amino acids. V was clipped by 3 bases and J by 4 bases, with 15 bases between them. Written as DNA, the CDR3 is TGTGCCAGCAGTTTGGGGGTCGGGCGGGGCACCGGGGAGCTGTTTTTT. Protein: CASSLGVGRGTGELFF.

The rearrangement joins TRBV11-2 to TRBJ2-3; D uncertain. V was shortened by 1 base and J by 7 bases, with 6 bases between the two germline ends. Germline CDR1 and CDR2: SGHAT and FQNNGV. There are 12 residues in the CDR3. The CDR3 DNA follows: TGTGCCAGCAGCTTAGTGGGGAATACGCAGTATTTT. Encoded protein: CASSLVGNTQYF.

The chain uses TRBV19 and TRBJ2-7; no clear D gene. The germline gives CDR1 LNHDA, CDR2 SQIVND (reference sequence). V gave up 3 bases and J gave up 3 bases, with 12 bases separating them. This CDR3 spans 14 amino acids. The CDR3, as DNA: TGTGCCAGTAGTATTGTCGGGTCTAGCTACGAGCAGTACTTC. Amino acid sequence: CASSIVGSSYEQYF.

The CDR3 region is CASSAPLGSSSYEQYF. CDR3 nucleotides: TGTGCCAGTAGTGCCCCCCTGGGGTCAAGCTCCTACGAGCAGTACTTC. The V and J genes are TRBV19 and TRBJ2-7; D uncertain. Looked up from germline, CDR1 is LNHDA and CDR2 is SQIVND (reference sequence). CDR3 length equals 16 residues. V was trimmed by 5 bases and J by 0 bases, leaving 17 bases between them. Full variable domain (remainder filled in from reference TRBV19 and TRBJ2-7): DGGITQSPKYLFRKEGQNVTLSCEQNLNHDAMYWYRQDPGQGLRLIYYSQIVNDFQKGDIAEGYSVSREKKESFPLTVTSAQKNPTAFYLCASSAPLGSSSYEQYFGPGTRLTVT.

DNA for the CDR3: TGTGCCAGCAGCCGGCCACAAGAGACCCAGTACTTC. Amino acids: CASSRPQETQYF. This chain links TRBV5-6 with TRBJ2-5; D unresolved. In germline, CDR1 is SGHDT, CDR2 YYEEEE. V was trimmed by 4 bases and J by 2 bases, leaving 6 bases between them. The CDR3 has 12 amino acids.

V and J are TRBV29-1 and TRBJ1-5; 10 nucleotides line up with TRBD1. The CDR3 has 13 residues. Germline loops: CDR1 SQVTM, CDR2 ANQGSEA. V gave up 7 bases and J gave up 3 bases; unmatched junction bases: 3. In nucleotides, the CDR3 is TGCAGCGGGACAGGGGGTATCAATCAGCCCCAGCATTTT. Amino acids: CSGTGGINQPQHF.

The chain combines TRBV5-1 with TRBJ2-7; 8 positions agree with TRBD1. Losses at the gene ends were 0 bases for V and 5 bases for J; bases not matched to a gene: 7. Germline V gene data show CDR1 as SGHRS and CDR2 as YFSETQ. The length of the CDR3 is 15 residues. The CDR3 sequence: CASSLVQGVVNEQYF. The CDR3 region has the DNA TGCGCCAGCAGCTTGGTACAGGGGGTTGTCAACGAGCAGTACTTC.

The chain uses TRBV5-1 and TRBJ2-6; possibly TRBD2 for D (6 bases). V gave up 2 bases and J gave up 1 base, with 7 bases separating them. Germline CDR1 SGHRS, CDR2 YFSETQ. The CDR3 is 15 residues long. Here the CDR3 reads CASSFGGSGANVLTF. The CDR3 DNA reads TGCGCCAGCAGCTTTGGAGGGTCTGGGGCCAACGTCCTGACTTTC.

The CDR3, as DNA: TGTGCCAGCAAGGGGGGTTGGGAGACCCAGTACTTC. It is translated as CASKGGWETQYF. The chain is built from TRBV2 and TRBJ2-5; D tentatively reads TRBD1 or TRBD2 (6 bases each). The V gene's germline CDR1 is SNHLY and CDR2 FYNNEI. The CDR3 has 12 amino acids. V gave up 7 bases and J gave up 5 bases, with 11 bases separating them.

The V call is TRBV6-6, the J call TRBJ1-1, with a tentative D call TRBD1 (5 bases). The length of the CDR3 is 16 residues. V lost 0 bases, J lost 5 bases, and 16 bases lay in between. The germline CDR1 and CDR2 sequences are MNHNY and SVGAGI (reference sequence). CDR3 protein: CASSYSTVGGGTEAFF. The CDR3 DNA reads as TGTGCCAGCAGTTACTCGACGGTCGGGGGGGGAACTGAAGCTTTCTTT.

V and J are TRBV11-3 and TRBJ2-1; D call uncertain. Germline lookup yields CDR1 SGHNT and CDR2 YENEEA. Deletions cut 1 base from V and 8 bases from J, with 12 bases between. The CDR3 length is 14 residues. The CDR3, as DNA: TGTGCCAGCAGCTTAGCTTTAACCTCGGATGAGCAGTTCTTC. This gives the protein CASSLALTSDEQFF.